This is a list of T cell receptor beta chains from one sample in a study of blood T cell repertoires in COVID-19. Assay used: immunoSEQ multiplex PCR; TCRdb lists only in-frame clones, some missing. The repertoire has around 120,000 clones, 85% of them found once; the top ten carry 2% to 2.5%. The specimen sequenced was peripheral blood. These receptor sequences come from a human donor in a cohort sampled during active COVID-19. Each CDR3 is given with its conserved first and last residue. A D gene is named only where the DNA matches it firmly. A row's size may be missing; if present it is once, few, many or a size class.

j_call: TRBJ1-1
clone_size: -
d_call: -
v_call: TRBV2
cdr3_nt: TGTGCCAGCCTTTCACAGGTTCCCTACACTGAAGCTTTCTTT
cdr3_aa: CASLSQVPYTEAFF

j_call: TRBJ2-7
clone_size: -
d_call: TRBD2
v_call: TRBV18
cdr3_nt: TGTGCCAGCTCACCCCTCGCAGCGGGGGGTCTTAGCTCCTACGAGCAGTACTTC
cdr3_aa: CASSPLAAGGLSSYEQYF

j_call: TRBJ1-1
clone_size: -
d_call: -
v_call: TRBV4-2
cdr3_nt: TGTGCCAGCAGCCTACAAAGGGGGAACACTGAAGCTTTCTTT
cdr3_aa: CASSLQRGNTEAFF

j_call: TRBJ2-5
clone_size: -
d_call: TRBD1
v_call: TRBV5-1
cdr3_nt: TGCGCCAGCAGCTTGGGTTACAGGGGCAAAATAGAGACCCAGTACTTC
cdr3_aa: CASSLGYRGKIETQYF

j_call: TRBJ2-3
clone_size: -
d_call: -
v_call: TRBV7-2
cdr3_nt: TGTGCCAGCAGCTTAGGTCTCCTAGATACGCAGTATTTT
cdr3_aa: CASSLGLLDTQYF

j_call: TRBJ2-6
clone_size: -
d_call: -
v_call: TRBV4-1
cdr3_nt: TGCGCCAGCAGCCAAAGCCCATTCTCTGGGGCCAACGTCCTGACTTTC
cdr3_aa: CASSQSPFSGANVLTF

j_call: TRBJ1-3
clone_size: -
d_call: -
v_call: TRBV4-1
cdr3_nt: TGCGCCAGCAGCCAAGTATCAGGGGCTGGAAACACCATATATTTT
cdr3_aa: CASSQVSGAGNTIYF

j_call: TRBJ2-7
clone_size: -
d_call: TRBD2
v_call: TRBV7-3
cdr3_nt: TGTGCCAGCAGCTCCGGACTAGCGGGAGCCGAGCAGTACTTC
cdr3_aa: CASSSGLAGAEQYF

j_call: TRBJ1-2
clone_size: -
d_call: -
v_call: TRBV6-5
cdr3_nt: TGTGCCAGCAGTTACAGACCGGGAAACTATGGCTACACCTTC
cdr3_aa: CASSYRPGNYGYTF

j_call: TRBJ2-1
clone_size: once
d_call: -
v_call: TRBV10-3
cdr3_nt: TGTGCCATCAGTGAAGGGGACTCATACAATGAGCAGTTCTTC
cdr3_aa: CAISEGDSYNEQFF

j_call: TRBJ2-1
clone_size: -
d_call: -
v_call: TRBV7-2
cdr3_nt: TGTGCCAGCAGCTTAGGTCCAGGTTCCTACAATGAGCAGTTCTTC
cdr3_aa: CASSLGPGSYNEQFF

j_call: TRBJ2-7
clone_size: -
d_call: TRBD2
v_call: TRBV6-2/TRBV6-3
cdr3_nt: TGTGCCAGCAGTTCGGCTAGCGGCACCTACGAGCAGTACTTC
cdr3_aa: CASSSASGTYEQYF

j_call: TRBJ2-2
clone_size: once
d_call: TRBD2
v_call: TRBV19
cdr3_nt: TGTGCCAGTAGCAAATTTCTAGGGGGACTAGCGGGGGGCCTGAACACCGGGGAGCTGTTTTTT
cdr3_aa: CASSKFLGGLAGGLNTGELFF

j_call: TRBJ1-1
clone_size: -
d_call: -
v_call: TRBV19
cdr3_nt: TGTGCCAGTATCGCGTCAGGGGCCACCAACACTGAAGCTTTCTTT
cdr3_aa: CASIASGATNTEAFF

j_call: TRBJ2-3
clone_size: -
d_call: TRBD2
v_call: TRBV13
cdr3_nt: TGTGCCAGCAGCTCCGCCGGGACTAGTAGTAGCACAGATACGCAGTATTTT
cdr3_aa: CASSSAGTSSSTDTQYF

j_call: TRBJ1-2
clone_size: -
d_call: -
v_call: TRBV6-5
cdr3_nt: TGTGCCAGCAGTTACCGGGAAGGGCTCTATGGCTACACCTTC
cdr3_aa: CASSYREGLYGYTF

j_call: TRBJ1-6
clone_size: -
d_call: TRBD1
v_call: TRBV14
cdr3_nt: TGTGCCAGCAGCCAAGAAACAGGGGCTTCACCCCTCCACTTT
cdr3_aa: CASSQETGASPLHF

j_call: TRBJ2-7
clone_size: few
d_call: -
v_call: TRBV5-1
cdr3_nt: TGCGCCAGCAGCTTGGGCGCCGGGACGGGAGAGTCCGAGCAGTACTTC
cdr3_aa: CASSLGAGTGESEQYF

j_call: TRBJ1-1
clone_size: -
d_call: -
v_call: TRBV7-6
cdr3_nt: TGTGCCAGCAGCTTAGCGCCGGTCGAGGGCCTGAACACTGAAGCTTTCTTT
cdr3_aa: CASSLAPVEGLNTEAFF

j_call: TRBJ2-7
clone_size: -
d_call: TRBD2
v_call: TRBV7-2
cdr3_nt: TGTGCCAGCAGCTTAGATCGCGGGACTAGGCTCACCTCCGAGCAGTACTTC
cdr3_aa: CASSLDRGTRLTSEQYF

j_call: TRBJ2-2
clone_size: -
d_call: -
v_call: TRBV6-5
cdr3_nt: TGTGCCAGCAGGCCACTAGGTACCGGGGAGCTGTTTTTT
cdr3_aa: CASRPLGTGELFF

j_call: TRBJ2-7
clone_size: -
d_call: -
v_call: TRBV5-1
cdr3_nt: TGCGCCAGCAGCTTGGGGCAGGGAACCCCTACCGAGCAGTACTTC
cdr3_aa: CASSLGQGTPTEQYF

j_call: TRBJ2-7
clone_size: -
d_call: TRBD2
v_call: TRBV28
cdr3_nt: TGTGCCAGCAGTACAACCGGGACTAGCTCCTACGAGCAGTACTTC
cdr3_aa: CASSTTGTSSYEQYF

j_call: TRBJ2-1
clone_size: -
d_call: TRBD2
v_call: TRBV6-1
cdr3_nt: TGTGCCAGCAGTGGTTGGGGACTAGCGGGAGGATACAATGAGCAGTTCTTC
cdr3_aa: CASSGWGLAGGYNEQFF

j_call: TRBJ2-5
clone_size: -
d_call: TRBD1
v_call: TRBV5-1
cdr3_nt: TGCGCCAGCAGCTCATCCGGGACAGGGGGCCGGACCCAGTACTTC
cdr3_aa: CASSSSGTGGRTQYF

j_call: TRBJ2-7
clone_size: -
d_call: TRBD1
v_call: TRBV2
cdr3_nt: TGTGCCAGCAGTAGAATCATGGACAGGGGGTACTTC
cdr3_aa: CASSRIMDRGYF

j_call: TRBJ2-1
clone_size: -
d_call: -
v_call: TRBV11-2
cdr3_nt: TGTGCCAGCAGCTTTGCCGGGGATGAGCAGTTCTTC
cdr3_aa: CASSFAGDEQFF

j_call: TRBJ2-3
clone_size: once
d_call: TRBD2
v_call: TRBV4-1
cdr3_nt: TGCGCCAGCAGCCAAGAGAACGCGGGGGGGCCGAGGGATACGCAGTATTTT
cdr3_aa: CASSQENAGGPRDTQYF

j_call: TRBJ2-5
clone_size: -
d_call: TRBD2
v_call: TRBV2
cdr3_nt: TGTGCCAGCAGTGCCGGGACTAGCGGGGGGGGGACCCAGTACTTC
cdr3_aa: CASSAGTSGGGTQYF

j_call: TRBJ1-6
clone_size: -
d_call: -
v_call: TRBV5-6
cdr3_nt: TGTGCCAGCAGCGGGGGGTCCCCCTATAATTCACCCCTCCACTTT
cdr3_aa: CASSGGSPYNSPLHF

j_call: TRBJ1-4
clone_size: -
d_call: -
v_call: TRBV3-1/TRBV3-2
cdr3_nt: TGTGCCAGCAGGCGCGAGACGGGGGGAGGTGAAAAACTGTTTTTT
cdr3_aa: CASRRETGGGEKLFF

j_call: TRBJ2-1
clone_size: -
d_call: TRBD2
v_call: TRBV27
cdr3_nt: TGTGCCAGCAGTTTATCCCAAGCGGGAGGTAGGAGTGAGCAGTTCTTC
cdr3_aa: CASSLSQAGGRSEQFF

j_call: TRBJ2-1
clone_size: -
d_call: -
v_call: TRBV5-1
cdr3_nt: TGCGCCAGCAGCTGGGAACTAGTCGTGGAAAAGTTCTTC
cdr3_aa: CASSWELVVEKFF

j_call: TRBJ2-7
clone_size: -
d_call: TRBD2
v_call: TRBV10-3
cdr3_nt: TGTGCCATCATGCCTCACGGGGGGTCCTACGAGCAGTACTTC
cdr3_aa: CAIMPHGGSYEQYF

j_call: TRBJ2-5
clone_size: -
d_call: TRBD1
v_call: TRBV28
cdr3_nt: TGTGCCAGCACGAGGGGGGCCTGGGACAGGGGGCGAGAGACCCAGTACTTC
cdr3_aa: CASTRGAWDRGRETQYF

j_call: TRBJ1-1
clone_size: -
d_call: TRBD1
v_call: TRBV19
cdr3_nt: TGTGCCAGCTCCGAGACAGGGGTCTCCACTGAAGCTTTCTTT
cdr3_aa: CASSETGVSTEAFF

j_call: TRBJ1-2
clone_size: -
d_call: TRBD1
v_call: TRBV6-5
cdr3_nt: TGTGCCAGCAGTTACTTTCCGGGACAGGGGGCGCGGGGCTACACCTTC
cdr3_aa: CASSYFPGQGARGYTF

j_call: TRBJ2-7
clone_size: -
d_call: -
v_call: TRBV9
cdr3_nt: TGTGCCAGCAGCGTAGAAGTCGGGTTTTCCTACGAGCAGTACTTC
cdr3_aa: CASSVEVGFSYEQYF

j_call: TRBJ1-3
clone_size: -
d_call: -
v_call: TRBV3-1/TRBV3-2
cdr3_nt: TGTGCCAGCAGCTCCCGCGATCGGGGAAACACCATATATTTT
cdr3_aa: CASSSRDRGNTIYF

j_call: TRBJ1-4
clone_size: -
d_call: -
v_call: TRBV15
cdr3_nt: TGTGCCACCAGCAGAGATCTAAATGATGAAAAACTGTTTTTT
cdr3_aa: CATSRDLNDEKLFF

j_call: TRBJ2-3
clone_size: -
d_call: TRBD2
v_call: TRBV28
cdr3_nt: TGTGCCAGCAGTTTATTCGTGGCGGGAGGGCCGCATACGCAGTATTTT
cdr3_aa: CASSLFVAGGPHTQYF

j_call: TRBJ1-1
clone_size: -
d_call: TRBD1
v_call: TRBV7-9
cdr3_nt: TGTGCCAGCGTGGACAGGAAGAACACTGAAGCTTTCTTT
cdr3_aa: CASVDRKNTEAFF

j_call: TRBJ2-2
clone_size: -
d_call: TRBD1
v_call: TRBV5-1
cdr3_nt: TGCGCCAGCAGCCCACAGCCGGCAACCGGACAGGGGGACACCGGGGAGCTGTTTTTT
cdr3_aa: CASSPQPATGQGDTGELFF

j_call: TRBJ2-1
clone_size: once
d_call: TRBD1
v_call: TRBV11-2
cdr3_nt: TGTGCCAACGGGACAGGGCTGGCGGTCGGTGGCTACAATGAGCAGTTCTTC
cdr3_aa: CANGTGLAVGGYNEQFF

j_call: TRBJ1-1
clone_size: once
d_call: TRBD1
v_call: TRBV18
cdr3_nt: TGTGCCAGCTCACCACAGGGGGCGGGCACTGAAGCTTTCTTT
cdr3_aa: CASSPQGAGTEAFF

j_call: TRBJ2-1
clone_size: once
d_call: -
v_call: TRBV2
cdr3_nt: TGTGCCAGCAGTGAACGGAGCGAAGGGAGCAATGAGCAGTTCTTC
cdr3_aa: CASSERSEGSNEQFF

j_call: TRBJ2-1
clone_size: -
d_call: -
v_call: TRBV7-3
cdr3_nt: TGTGCCAGCAGCTCGGGACTCTCCAGGGATGAGCAGTTCTTC
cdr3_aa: CASSSGLSRDEQFF

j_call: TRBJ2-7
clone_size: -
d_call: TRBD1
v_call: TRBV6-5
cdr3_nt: TGTGCCAGCAGAGCGGACAGGTTCAATTACGAGCAGTACTTC
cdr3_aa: CASRADRFNYEQYF

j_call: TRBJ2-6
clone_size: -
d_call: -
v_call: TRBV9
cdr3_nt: TGTGCCAGCAGCGTAGGAAAGAGCTCTGGGGCCAACGTCCTGACTTTC
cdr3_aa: CASSVGKSSGANVLTF

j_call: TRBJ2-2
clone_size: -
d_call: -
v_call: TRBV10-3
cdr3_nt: TGTGCCATCAGCTTCACAGGGAGCACCGGGGAGCTGTTTTTT
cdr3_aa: CAISFTGSTGELFF

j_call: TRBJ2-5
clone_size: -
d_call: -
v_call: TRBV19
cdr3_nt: TGTGCCAGTAGTATAGATTTCGCGACAGGCCGGTACCAAGAGACCCAGTACTTC
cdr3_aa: CASSIDFATGRYQETQYF

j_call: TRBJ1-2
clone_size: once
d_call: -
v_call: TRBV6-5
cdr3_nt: TGTGCCAGCAGTTTATGGGCCCGCGACTATGGCTACACCTTC
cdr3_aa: CASSLWARDYGYTF